This T cell receptor beta chain came from a study of cytomegalovirus exposure and HLA in healthy donors. Data came from immunoSEQ multiplex PCR; TCRdb stores just in-frame clones and leaves some out. The table records about 130,000 clones, almost 90% of them present only once. This CDR3 contains 11 residues. CDR1 and CDR2 (germline): SNHLY, FYNNEI. Trimming left V 7 bases short and J 2 bases short, with 5 bases between. The source is a man aged 25-40 years in good health and CMV-seronegative. Sequencing input: PBMCs. V gene TRBV2 combines with J gene TRBJ2-5; D gene uncertain. CDR3: CASTVQETQYF. Here the CDR3 DNA reads TGTGCCAGCACGGTACAAGAGACCCAGTACTTC. Full variable domain (missing parts from reference TRBV2 and TRBJ2-5): EPEVTQTPSHQVTQMGQEVILRCVPISNHLYFYWYRQILGQKVEFLVSFYNNEISEKSEIFDDQFSVERPDGSNFTLKIRSTKLEDSAMYFCASTVQETQYFGPGTRLLVL.